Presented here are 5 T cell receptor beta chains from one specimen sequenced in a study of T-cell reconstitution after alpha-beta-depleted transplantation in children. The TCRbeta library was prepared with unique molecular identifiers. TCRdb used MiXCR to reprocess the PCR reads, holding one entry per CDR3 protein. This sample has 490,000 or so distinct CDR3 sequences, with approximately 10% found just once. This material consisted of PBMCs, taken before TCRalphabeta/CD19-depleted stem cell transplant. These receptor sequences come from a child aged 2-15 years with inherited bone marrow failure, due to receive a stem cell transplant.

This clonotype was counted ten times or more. CDR3 sequence reads: CASSLLGPGQGTDTQYF. The CDR3 bases are TGCGCCAGCAGCCTTCTGGGACCGGGACAGGGGACAGATACGCAGTATTTT. The chain combines TRBV4-3 with TRBJ2-3; 10 bases map to TRBD1. The CDR3 contains 17 residues. The germline gives CDR1 LGHNA, CDR2 YSLEER. The V gene end was trimmed by 4 bases and the J gene end by 3 bases; junction bases not matched to a gene: 10.

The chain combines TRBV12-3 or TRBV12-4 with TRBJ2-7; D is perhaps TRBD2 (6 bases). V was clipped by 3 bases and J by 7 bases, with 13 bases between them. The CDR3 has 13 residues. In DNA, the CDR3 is TGTGCCAGCAGTTTTAATGGCGGGATGGAGCAGTACTTC. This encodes CASSFNGGMEQYF.

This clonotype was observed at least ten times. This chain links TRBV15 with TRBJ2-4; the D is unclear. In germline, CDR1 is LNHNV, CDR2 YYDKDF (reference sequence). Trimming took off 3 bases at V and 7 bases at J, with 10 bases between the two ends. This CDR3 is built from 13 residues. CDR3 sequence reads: CATSSGIRNIQYF. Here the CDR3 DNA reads TGTGCCACCAGCAGTGGGATACGGAACATTCAGTACTTC.

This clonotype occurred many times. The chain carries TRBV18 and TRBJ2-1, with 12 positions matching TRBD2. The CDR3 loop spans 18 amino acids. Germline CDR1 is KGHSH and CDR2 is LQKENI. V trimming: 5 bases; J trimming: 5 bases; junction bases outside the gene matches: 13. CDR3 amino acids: CASSAPSGRAFTHNEQFF. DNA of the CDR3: TGTGCCAGCTCAGCGCCTAGCGGGAGGGCCTTCACACACAATGAGCAGTTCTTC.

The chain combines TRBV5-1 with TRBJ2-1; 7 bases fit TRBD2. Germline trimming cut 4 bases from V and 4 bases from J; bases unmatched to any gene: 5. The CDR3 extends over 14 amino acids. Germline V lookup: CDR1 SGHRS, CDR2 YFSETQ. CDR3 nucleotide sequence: TGCGCCAGCAGCGCGGGGGAACGTTACAATGAGCAGTTCTTC. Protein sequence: CASSAGERYNEQFF. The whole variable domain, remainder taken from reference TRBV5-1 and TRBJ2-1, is KAGVTQTPRYLIKTRGQQVTLSCSPISGHRSVSWYQQTPGQGLQFLFEYFSETQRNKGNFPGRFSGRQFSNSRSEMNVSTLELGDSALYLCASSAGERYNEQFFGPGTRLTVL.